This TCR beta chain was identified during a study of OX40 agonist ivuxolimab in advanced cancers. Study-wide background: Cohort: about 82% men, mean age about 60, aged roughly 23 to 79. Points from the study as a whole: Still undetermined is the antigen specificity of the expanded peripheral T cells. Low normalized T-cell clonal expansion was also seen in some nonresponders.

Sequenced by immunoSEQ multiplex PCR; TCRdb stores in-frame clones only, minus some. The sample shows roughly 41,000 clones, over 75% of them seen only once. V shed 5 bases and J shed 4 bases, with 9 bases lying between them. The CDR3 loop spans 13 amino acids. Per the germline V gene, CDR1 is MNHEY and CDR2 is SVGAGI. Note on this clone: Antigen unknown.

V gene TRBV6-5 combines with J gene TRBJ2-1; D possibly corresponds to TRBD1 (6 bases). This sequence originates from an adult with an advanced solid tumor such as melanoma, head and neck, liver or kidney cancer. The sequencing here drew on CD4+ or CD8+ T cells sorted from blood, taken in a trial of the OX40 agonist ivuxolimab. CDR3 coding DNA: TGTGCCAGCAGTCACGGACAGTACAATGAGCAGTTCTTC. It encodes CASSHGQYNEQFF.